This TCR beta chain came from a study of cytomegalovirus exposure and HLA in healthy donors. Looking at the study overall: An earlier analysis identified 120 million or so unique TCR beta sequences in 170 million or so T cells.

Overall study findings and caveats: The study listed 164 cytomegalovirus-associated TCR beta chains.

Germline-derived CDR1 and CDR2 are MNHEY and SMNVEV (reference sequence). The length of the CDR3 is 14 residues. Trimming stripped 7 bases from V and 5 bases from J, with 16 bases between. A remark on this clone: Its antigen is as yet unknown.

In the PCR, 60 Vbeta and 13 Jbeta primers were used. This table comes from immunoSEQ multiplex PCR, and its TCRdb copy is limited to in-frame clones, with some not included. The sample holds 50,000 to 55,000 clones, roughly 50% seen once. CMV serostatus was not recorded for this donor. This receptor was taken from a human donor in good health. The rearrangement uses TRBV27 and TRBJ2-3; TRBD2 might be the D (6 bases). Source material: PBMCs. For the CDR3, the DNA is TGTGCCAGCAATGATCAGGGAGGCGGAGATACGCAGTATTTT. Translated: CASNDQGGGDTQYF.